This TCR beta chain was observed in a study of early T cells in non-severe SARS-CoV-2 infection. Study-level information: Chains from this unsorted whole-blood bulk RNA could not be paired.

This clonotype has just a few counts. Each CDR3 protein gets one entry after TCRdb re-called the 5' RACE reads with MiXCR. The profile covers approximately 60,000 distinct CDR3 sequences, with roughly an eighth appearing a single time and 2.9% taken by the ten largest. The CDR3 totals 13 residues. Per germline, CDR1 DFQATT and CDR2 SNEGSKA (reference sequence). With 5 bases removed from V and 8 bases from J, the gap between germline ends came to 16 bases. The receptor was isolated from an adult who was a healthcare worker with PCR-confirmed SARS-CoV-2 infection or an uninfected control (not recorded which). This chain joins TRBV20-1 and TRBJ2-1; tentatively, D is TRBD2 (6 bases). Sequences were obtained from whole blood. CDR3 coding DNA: TGCAGTGCTGGGGACTCCACCAAGGATGAGCAGTTCTTC. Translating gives CSAGDSTKDEQFF.